The following is a TCR beta chain sequence with its context. These data come from a study of blood T cell repertoires in COVID-19. Study-level information: Sites in the United States, Italy and Spain provided acute and convalescent COVID-19 samples. The cDNA or gDNA used as material had been derived from T cells, B-cell-depleted T cells, or PBMCs.

After removal of 8 bases from V and 0 bases from J, the junction contained 7 bases not matched to a gene. Germline V CDR1 and CDR2: SNHLY, FYNNEI. This CDR3 has 15 residues. Method: immunoSEQ multiplex PCR; TCRdb's copy keeps in-frame clones and lacks some. This sample yields almost 20,000 clones, of which roughly 84% are seen a single time; approximately 31% belongs to the top ten. V is TRBV2 and J is TRBJ2-1, with TRBD1 matching over 7 bases. The sequenced material came from peripheral blood. The receptor comes from a human donor with active COVID-19. The donor label of this sample is uncertain. The CDR3 DNA reads TGTGCCAGCCTTAGGACAGGAGGCTCCTACAATGAGCAGTTCTTC. It encodes CASLRTGGSYNEQFF.